This T cell receptor beta chain is from a study of cytomegalovirus exposure and HLA in healthy donors. TCRdb keeps only in-frame clones here, not all; method: immunoSEQ multiplex PCR. Altogether some 170,000 clones are present, roughly 83% being singletons, with the ten largest covering more than 8.5%. Whole-study findings and limits: Three CMV-associated chains were confirmed in vitro to be specific for CMV antigens.

V was cut by 1 base and J by 4 bases, with 10 bases left in between. CDR3 length: 15 residues. CDR1 is SGHTA and CDR2 is FQGNSA in the germline V gene. Remarks on this clone: What it binds is not known. The same CDR3 arises from other DNA sequences in this sample as well.

The donors were part of the validation cohort, which consisted of about 120 subjects and was separate from the first cohort of under 750 subjects. The receptor was derived from a young man in good health and CMV-seropositive. Sequenced sample: PBMCs. The chain recombines TRBV7-2 with TRBJ2-2; D is ambiguous. The CDR3 sequence is CASSLDGRGTGELFF. The CDR3 DNA reads as TGTGCCAGCAGCTTAGACGGTCGTGGCACCGGGGAGCTGTTTTTT.